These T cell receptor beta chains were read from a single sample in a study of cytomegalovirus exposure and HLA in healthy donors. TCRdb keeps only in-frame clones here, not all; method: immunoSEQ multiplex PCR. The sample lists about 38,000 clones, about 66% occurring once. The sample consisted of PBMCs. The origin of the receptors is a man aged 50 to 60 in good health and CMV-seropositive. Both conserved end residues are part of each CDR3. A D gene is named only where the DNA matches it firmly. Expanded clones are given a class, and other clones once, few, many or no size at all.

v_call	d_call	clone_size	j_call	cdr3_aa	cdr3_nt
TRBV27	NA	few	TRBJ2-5	CASNPRGQETQYF	TGTGCCAGCAATCCCAGGGGCCAAGAGACCCAGTACTTC
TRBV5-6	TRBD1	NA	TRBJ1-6	CASSLDRTGTGVSPLHF	TGTGCCAGCAGCTTGGATCGGACGGGGACAGGGGTTTCACCCCTCCACTTT
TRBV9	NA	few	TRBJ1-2	CASSESTAANYGYTF	TGTGCCAGCAGCGAGTCGACCGCGGCTAACTATGGCTACACCTTC
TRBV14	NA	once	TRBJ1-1	CASSRLPKMNTEAFF	TGTGCCAGCAGCCGGCTCCCAAAAATGAACACTGAAGCTTTCTTT
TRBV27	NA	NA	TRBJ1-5	CASSFQDQPQHF	TGTGCCAGCAGTTTCCAGGATCAGCCCCAGCATTTT
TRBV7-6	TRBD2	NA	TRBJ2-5	CASSKRDPGGETQYF	TGTGCCAGCAGCAAAAGGGACCCGGGAGGAGAGACCCAGTACTTC
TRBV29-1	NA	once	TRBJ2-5	CSVSSSVSQTQYF	TGCAGCGTTAGCTCGAGCGTTTCGCAGACCCAGTACTTC
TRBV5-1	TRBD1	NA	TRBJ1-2	CASSLQGVGGYTF	TGCGCCAGCAGCCTCCAGGGGGTAGGTGGCTACACCTTC
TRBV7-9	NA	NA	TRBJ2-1	CASSLGGQPLNEQFF	TGTGCCAGCAGCTTAGGGGGCCAACCCCTCAATGAGCAGTTCTTC
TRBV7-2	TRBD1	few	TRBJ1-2	CASSHPGQLYSNYGYTF	TGTGCCAGCAGCCACCCGGGACAGCTCTACTCTAACTATGGCTACACCTTC
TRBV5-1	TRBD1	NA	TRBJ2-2	CASSLKDRDPHTGELFF	TGCGCCAGCAGCCTAAAGGACAGGGATCCCCACACCGGGGAGCTGTTTTTT
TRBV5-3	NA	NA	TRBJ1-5	CARSGPGDSNQPQHF	TGTGCCAGAAGCGGCCCGGGGGATAGCAATCAGCCCCAGCATTTT
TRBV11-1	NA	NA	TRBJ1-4	CASSLMEGHEKLFF	TGTGCCAGCAGCCTGATGGAGGGACATGAAAAACTGTTTTTT
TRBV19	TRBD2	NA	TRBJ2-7	CASSMGGSSYEQYF	TGTGCCAGTAGTATGGGGGGGAGCTCCTACGAGCAGTACTTC
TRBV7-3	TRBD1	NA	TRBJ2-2	CASGTGETGELFF	TGTGCCAGCGGGACAGGGGAGACCGGGGAGCTGTTTTTT
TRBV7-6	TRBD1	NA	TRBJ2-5	CASSWGQTSQETQYF	TGTGCCAGCAGCTGGGGACAGACGTCTCAAGAGACCCAGTACTTC
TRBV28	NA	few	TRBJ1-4	CASSNRGTNEKLFF	TGTGCCAGCAGCAACCGGGGAACTAATGAAAAACTGTTTTTT
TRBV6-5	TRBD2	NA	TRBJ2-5	CASGDGGLRETQYF	TGTGCCAGCGGGGACGGGGGGTTGCGAGAGACCCAGTACTTC
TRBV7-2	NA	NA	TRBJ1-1	CASSFDGVVSTEAFF	TGTGCCAGCAGCTTCGACGGGGTCGTCAGCACTGAAGCTTTCTTT
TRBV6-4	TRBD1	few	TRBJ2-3	CASSPMDRGSTDTQYF	TGTGCCAGCAGCCCAATGGACAGGGGGAGCACAGATACGCAGTATTTT
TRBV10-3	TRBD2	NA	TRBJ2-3	CAIQRTSGGDTQYF	TGTGCCATCCAAAGGACTAGCGGGGGAGATACGCAGTATTTT
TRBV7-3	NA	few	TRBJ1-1	CASSFREGTEAFF	TGTGCCAGCAGCTTCAGGGAGGGAACTGAAGCTTTCTTT
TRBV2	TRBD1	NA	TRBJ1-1	CASSEQGAWVTEAFF	TGTGCCAGCAGTGAACAGGGGGCCTGGGTTACTGAAGCTTTCTTT
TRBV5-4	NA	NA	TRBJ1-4	CASSHPGRHEKLFF	TGTGCCAGCAGTCACCCCGGTAGACACGAAAAACTGTTTTTT
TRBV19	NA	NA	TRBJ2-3	CASSNRADTQYF	TGTGCCAGTAGTAACAGGGCAGATACGCAGTATTTT
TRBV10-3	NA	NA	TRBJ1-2	CAISESTRAVGYGYTF	TGTGCCATCAGTGAGTCGACGAGGGCAGTGGGCTATGGCTACACCTTC
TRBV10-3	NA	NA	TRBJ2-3	CAITPGQHTDTQYF	TGTGCCATCACCCCGGGACAACACACAGATACGCAGTATTTT
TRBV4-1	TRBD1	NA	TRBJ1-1	CASRRGQGAMGTEAFF	TGCGCCAGCAGAAGAGGACAGGGGGCAATGGGAACTGAAGCTTTCTTT
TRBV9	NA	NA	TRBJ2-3	CASSSSDTQYF	TGTGCCAGCAGCTCCTCGGATACGCAGTATTTT
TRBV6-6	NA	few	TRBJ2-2	CASSYRGTPNTGELFF	TGTGCCAGCAGTTACCGCGGGACCCCGAACACCGGGGAGCTGTTTTTT
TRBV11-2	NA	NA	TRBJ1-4	CASSLGGVWDEKLFF	TGTGCCAGCAGCTTGGGGGGGGTCTGGGATGAAAAACTGTTTTTT
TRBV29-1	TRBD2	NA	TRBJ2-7	CSVARGGFNEQYF	TGCAGCGTCGCGCGCGGGGGTTTCAACGAGCAGTACTTC
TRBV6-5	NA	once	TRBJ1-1	CASSYSRRLNTEAFF	TGTGCCAGCAGTTACTCGAGGCGGCTGAACACTGAAGCTTTCTTT
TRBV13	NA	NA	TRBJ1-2	CASSQRGTGNYGYTF	TGTGCCAGCAGCCAACGGGGGACCGGGAACTATGGCTACACCTTC
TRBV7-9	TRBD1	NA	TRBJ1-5	CASSLGGQGNQPQHF	TGTGCCAGCAGCTTAGGCGGACAGGGCAATCAGCCCCAGCATTTT
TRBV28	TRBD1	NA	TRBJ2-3	CASSSGQGATDTQYF	TGTGCCAGCAGTTCAGGACAGGGGGCCACAGATACGCAGTATTTT
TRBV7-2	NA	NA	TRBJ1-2	CASSLSLNNYGYTF	TGTGCCAGCAGCTTATCCCTAAATAACTATGGCTACACCTTC
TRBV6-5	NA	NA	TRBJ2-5	CASSYSGVEETQYF	TGTGCCAGCAGTTACTCAGGGGTGGAAGAGACCCAGTACTTC
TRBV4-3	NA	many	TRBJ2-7	CASSQDISGHSYEQYF	TGCGCCAGCAGCCAAGATATTTCAGGGCACTCCTACGAGCAGTACTTC
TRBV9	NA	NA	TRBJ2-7	CARTNEQYF	TGTGCCAGAACAAACGAGCAGTACTTC
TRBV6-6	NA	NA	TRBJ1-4	CASSRNSNEKLFF	TGTGCCAGCAGCCGAAACTCTAATGAAAAACTGTTTTTT
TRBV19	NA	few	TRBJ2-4	CASSKFWTARGIQYF	TGTGCCAGTAGCAAATTTTGGACAGCTCGGGGCATTCAGTACTTC
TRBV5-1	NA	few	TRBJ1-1	CASSLDNGVTEAFF	TGCGCCAGCAGCTTGGACAACGGGGTCACTGAAGCTTTCTTT
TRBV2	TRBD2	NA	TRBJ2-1	CASTEAGGSYNEQFF	TGTGCCAGCACTGAAGCGGGGGGGTCCTACAATGAGCAGTTCTTC
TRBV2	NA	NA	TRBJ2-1	CASSLHRETEQFF	TGTGCCAGCAGTCTCCACAGGGAAACTGAGCAGTTCTTC
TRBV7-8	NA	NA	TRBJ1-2	CASSLADYGYTF	TGTGCCAGCAGCTTAGCCGACTATGGCTACACCTTC
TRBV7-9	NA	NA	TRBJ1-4	CASSGYREMYEKLFF	TGTGCCAGCAGCGGCTACAGGGAGATGTATGAAAAACTGTTTTTT
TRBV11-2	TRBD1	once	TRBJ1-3	CASSLGDRGRNTIYF	TGTGCCAGCAGCTTAGGTGACAGGGGTAGAAACACCATATATTTT
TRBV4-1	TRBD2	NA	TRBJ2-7	CASSQDWQRGVYYEQYF	TGCGCCAGCAGCCAAGATTGGCAGCGGGGGGTTTACTACGAGCAGTACTTC
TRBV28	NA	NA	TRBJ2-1	CASSFLSSYNEQFF	TGTGCCAGCAGTTTCTTGAGCTCCTACAATGAGCAGTTCTTC
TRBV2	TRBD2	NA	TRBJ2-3	CASRRTSGTTDTQYF	TGTGCCAGCAGGAGGACTAGCGGGACCACAGATACGCAGTATTTT
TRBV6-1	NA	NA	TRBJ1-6	CASTVSPLNSPLHF	TGTGCCAGCACCGTCAGTCCTCTTAATTCACCCCTCCACTTT